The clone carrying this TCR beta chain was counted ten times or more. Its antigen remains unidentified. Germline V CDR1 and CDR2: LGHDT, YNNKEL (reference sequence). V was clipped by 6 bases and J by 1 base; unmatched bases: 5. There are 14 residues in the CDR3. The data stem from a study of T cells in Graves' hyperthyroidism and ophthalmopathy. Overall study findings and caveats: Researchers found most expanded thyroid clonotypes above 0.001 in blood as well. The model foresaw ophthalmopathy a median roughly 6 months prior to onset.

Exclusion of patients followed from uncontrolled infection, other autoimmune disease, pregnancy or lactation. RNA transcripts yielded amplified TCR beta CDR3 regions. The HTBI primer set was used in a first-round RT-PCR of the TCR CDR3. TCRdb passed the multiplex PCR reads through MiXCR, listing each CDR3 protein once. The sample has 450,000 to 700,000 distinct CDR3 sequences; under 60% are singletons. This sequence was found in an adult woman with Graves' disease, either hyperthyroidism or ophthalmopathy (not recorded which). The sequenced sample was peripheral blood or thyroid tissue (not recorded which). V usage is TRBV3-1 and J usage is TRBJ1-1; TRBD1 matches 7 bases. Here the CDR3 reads CASREGTANTEAFF. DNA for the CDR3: TGTGCCAGCAGAGAAGGGACAGCGAACACTGAAGCTTTCTTT.